This TCR beta chain was identified in a study of CXCR3-negative and CXCR3-positive naive CD8 T cells. Findings and limits, study-wide: Naive cells positive for CXCR3 carried more hydrophobic TRB CDR3s than CXCR3-negative ones.

The study made its TRB cDNA libraries by 5' RACE, adding UMI labels. With the 5' RACE reads reprocessed, TCRdb shows one record per CDR3 protein and no DNA. The table lists roughly 140,000 distinct CDR3 sequences. Using triplicate sorts, 300,000 or so cells were collected each time from every CD8+ T cell subset. Worth noting for this clonotype: Its antigen remains unknown.

The CDR3 contains 15 residues. CDR1 and CDR2 from the germline V gene are SGHNT and YYREEE (reference sequence). This TCR was recovered from a human donor in good health. Some clones in this sample may be carry-over from other donors' samples. The rearrangement uses TRBV5-4 and TRBJ2-7. The material sequenced was naive CXCR3+ CD8+ T cells from blood. Subset indicated: CD45RO-CCR7+CD27+CD95- naive CD8+ T cells expressing CXCR3 (TNR3+). CDR3 region: CASSLLAEVPYEQYF.